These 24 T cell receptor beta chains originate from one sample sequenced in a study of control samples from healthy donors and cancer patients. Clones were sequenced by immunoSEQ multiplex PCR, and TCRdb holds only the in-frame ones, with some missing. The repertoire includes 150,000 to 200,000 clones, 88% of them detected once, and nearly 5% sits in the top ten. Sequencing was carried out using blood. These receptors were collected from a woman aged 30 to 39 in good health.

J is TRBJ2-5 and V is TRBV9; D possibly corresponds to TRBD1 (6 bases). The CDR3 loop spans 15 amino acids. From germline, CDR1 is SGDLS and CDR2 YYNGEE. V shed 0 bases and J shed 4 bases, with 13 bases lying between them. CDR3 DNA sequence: TGTGCCAGCAGCGTAGTGGCAGGGGACCGAGAGACCCAGTACTTC. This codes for CASSVVAGDRETQYF.

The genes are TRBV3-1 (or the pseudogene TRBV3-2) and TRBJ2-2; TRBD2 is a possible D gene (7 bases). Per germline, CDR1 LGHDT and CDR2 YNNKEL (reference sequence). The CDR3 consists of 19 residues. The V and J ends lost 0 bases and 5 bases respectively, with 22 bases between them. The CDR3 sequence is CASSQDPRPGGRRTGELFF. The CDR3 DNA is TGTGCCAGCAGCCAAGATCCCCGGCCGGGGGGCAGGCGGACCGGGGAGCTGTTTTTT.

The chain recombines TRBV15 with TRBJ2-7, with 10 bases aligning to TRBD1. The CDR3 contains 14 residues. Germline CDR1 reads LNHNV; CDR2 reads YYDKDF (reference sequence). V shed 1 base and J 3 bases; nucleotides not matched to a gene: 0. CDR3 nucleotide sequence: TGTGCCACCAGCAGAGGGGACAGGGGCTACGAGCAGTACTTC. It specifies CATSRGDRGYEQYF.

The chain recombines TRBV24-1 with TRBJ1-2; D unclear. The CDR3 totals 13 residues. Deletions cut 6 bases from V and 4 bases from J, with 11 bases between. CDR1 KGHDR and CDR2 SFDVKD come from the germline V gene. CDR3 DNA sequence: TGTGCCACCAGTCTAGGGCCAGCCTATGGCTACACCTTC. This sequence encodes CATSLGPAYGYTF.

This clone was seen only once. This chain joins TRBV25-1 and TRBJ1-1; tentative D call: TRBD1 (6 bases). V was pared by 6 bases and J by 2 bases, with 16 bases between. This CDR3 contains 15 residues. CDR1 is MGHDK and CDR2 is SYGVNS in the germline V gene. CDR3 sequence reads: CASRGIQGINTEAFF. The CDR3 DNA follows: TGTGCCAGCAGGGGAATCCAGGGGATCAACACTGAAGCTTTCTTT.

CDR3 amino acids: CASSYRNTDEQYF. In nucleotides, the CDR3 is TGTGCCAGCAGTTACCGTAATACAGACGAGCAGTACTTC. J is TRBJ2-7 and V is TRBV6-5; D remains unclear. Trimming pared 2 bases from V and 5 bases from J, leaving 10 bases between. CDR1 is MNHEY, CDR2 SVGAGI, per germline. This CDR3 has 13 residues.

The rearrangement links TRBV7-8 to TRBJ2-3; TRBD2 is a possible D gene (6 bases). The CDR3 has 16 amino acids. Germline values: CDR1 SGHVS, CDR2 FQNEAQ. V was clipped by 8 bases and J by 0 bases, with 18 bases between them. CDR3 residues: CASSLEGGASTDTQYF. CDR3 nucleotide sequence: TGTGCCAGCTCCCTGGAGGGCGGGGCTAGCACAGATACGCAGTATTTT. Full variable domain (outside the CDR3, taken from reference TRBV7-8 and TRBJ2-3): GAGVSQSPRYKVAKRGQDVALRCDPISGHVSLFWYQQALGQGPEFLTYFQNEAQLDKSGLPSDRFFAERPEGSVSTLKIQRTQQEDSAVYLCASSLEGGASTDTQYFGPGTRLTVL.

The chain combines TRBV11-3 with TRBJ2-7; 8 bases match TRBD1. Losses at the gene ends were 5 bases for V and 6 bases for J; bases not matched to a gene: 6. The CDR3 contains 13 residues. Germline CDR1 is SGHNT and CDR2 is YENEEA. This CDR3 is CASSPDRGREQYF. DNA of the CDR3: TGTGCCAGCAGCCCTGACAGGGGACGCGAGCAGTACTTC.

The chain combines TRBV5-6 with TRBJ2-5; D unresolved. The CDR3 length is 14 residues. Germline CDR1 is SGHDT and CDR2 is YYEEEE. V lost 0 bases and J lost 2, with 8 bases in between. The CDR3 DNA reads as TGTGCCAGCAGCTTGGGATCAGTTCAAGAGACCCAGTACTTC. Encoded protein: CASSLGSVQETQYF.

Written as DNA, the CDR3 is TGTGCCAGCAGTTTTTCTGGGACAGCCCATCCCTACGAGCAGTACTTC. It is translated as CASSFSGTAHPYEQYF. The genes are TRBV28 and TRBJ2-7, with TRBD1 identical over 7 bases. Germline assignment: CDR1 MDHEN and CDR2 SYDVKM. The CDR3 runs to 16 residues. Trimming at V came to 3 bases and at J to 2 bases, leaving 10 bases not matched to a gene. Variable domain in full (rest from reference TRBV28 and TRBJ2-7): DVKVTQSSRYLVKRTGEKVFLECVQDMDHENMFWYRQDPGLGLRLIYFSYDVKMKEKGDIPEGYSVSREKKERFSLILESASTNQTSMYLCASSFSGTAHPYEQYFGPGTRLTVT.

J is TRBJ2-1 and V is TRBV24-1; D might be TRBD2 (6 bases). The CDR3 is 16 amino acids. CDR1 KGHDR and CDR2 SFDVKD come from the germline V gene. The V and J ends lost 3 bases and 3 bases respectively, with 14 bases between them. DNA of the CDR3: TGTGCCACCAGTGATCCCTCGACTAGTAGCTACAATGAGCAGTTCTTC. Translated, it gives CATSDPSTSSYNEQFF.

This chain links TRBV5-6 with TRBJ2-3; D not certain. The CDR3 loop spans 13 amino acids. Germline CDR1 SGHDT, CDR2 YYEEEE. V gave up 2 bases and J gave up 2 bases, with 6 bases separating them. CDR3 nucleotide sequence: TGTGCCAGCAGCTTTCAAAACACAGATACGCAGTATTTT. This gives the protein CASSFQNTDTQYF. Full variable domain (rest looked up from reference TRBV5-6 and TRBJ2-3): DAGVTQSPTHLIKTRGQQVTLRCSPKSGHDTVSWYQQALGQGPQFIFQYYEEEERQRGNFPDRFSGHQFPNYSSELNVNALLLGDSALYLCASSFQNTDTQYFGPGTRLTVL.

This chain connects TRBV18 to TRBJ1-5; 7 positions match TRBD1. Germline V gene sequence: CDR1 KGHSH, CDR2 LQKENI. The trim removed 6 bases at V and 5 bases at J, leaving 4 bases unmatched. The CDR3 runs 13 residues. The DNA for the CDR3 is TGTGCCAGCTCTCAAACAGGGGATCAGCCCCAGCATTTT. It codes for CASSQTGDQPQHF.

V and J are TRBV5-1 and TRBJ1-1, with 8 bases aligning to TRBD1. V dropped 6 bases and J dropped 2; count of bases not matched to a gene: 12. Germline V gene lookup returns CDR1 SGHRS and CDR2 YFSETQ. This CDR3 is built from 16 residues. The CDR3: CASTSLPGQVNTEAFF. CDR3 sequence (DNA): TGCGCCAGCACTTCCCTGCCGGGACAGGTTAACACTGAAGCTTTCTTT.

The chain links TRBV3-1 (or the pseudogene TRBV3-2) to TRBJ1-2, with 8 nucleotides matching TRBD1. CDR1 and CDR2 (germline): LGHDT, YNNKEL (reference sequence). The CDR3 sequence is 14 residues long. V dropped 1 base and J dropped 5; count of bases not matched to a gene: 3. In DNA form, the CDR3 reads TGTGCCAGCAGCCAAGTCCAGGGGGCGTATGGCTACACCTTC. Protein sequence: CASSQVQGAYGYTF.

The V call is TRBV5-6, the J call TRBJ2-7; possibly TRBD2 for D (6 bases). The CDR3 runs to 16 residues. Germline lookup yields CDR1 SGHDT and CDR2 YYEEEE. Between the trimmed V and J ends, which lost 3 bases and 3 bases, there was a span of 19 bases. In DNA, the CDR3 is TGTGCCAGCAGCTGGGCGGAGGGGCTAGCTTTCTACGAGCAGTACTTC. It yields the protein CASSWAEGLAFYEQYF. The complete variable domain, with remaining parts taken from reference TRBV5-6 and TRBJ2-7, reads DAGVTQSPTHLIKTRGQQVTLRCSPKSGHDTVSWYQQALGQGPQFIFQYYEEEERQRGNFPDRFSGHQFPNYSSELNVNALLLGDSALYLCASSWAEGLAFYEQYFGPGTRLTVT.

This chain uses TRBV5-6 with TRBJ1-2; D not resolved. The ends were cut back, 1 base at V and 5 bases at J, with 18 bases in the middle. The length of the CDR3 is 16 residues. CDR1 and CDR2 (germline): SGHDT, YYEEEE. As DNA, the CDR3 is TGTGCCAGCAGCTTGCTCAGCAGCCGGAAAAAATATGGCTACACCTTC. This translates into CASSLLSSRKKYGYTF.

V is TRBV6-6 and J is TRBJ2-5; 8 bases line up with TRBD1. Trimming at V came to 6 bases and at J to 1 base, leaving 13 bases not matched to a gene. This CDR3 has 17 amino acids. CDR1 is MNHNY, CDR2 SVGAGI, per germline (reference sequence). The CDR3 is CASSRGRQGAPQETQYF. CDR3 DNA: TGTGCCAGCAGCCGAGGGAGGCAGGGGGCCCCCCAAGAGACCCAGTACTTC.

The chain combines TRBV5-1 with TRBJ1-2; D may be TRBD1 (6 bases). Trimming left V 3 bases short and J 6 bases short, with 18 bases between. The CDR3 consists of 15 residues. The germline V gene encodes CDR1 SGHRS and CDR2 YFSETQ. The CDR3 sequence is CASSSLPGQGHGYTF. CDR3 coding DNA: TGCGCCAGCAGCTCGCTCCCGGGACAAGGGCATGGCTACACCTTC.

CDR3: CASSFVAEAFF. The CDR3 region has the DNA TGTGCCAGCAGCTTCGTGGCAGAAGCTTTCTTT. This chain connects TRBV7-9 to TRBJ1-1; D remains ambiguous. Between the trimmed V and J ends, which lost 3 bases and 8 bases, there was a span of 7 bases. The CDR3 totals 11 residues. The V gene's germline CDR1 is SEHNR and CDR2 FQNEAQ (reference sequence).

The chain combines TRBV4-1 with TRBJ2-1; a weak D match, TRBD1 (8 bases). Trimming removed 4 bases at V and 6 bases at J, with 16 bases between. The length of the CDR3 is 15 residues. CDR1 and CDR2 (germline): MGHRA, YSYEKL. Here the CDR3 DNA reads TGCGCCAGCAGCCTTTTACAGGGGGGGATCAATGAGCAGTTCTTC. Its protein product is CASSLLQGGINEQFF.

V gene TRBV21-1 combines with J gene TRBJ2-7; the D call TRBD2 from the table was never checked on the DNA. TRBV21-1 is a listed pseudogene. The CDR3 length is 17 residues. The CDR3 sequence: CASSKGLAGDRGNEQYF. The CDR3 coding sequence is TGTGCCAGCAGCAAAGGTCTAGCGGGAGATAGAGGGAACGAGCAGTACTTC.

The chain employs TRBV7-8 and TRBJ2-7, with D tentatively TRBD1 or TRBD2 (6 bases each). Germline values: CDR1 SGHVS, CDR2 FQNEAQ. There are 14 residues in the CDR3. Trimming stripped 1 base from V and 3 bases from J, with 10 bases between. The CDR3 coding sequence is TGTGCCAGCAGCTTAGGGGGGGCCGGCTACGAGCAGTACGTC. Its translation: CASSLGGAGYEQYV.

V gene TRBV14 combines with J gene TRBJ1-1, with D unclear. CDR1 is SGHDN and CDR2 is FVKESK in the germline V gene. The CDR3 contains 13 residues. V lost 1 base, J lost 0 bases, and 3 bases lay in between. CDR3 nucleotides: TGTGCCAGCAGCCAAGGGATGAACACTGAAGCTTTCTTT. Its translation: CASSQGMNTEAFF.